The rows below give T cell receptor beta chains drawn from one sample of a study of spatial heterogeneity in lung cancer. TCRdb redid the calling of the 5' RACE reads with MiXCR, one entry per CDR3 protein. Of some 110,000 distinct CDR3 sequences listed, 12% are singletons. The source was PBMCs, collected at follow-up. Receptors originate from a male donor with early-stage non-small cell lung cancer. Both conserved end residues are part of each CDR3. D genes are given only for firm matches. The size field is filled for only some rows; it gives once, few, many or a size class.

TRBV7-6	TRBJ1-5	many	NA	TGTGCCAGCAGCTTACAAGGGAGCAATCAGCCCCAGCATTTT	CASSLQGSNQPQHF
TRBV5-1	TRBJ2-3	few	TRBD1	TGCGCCAGCAGCTTGGCTGACAGGGATGCGGATACGCAGTATTTT	CASSLADRDADTQYF
TRBV20-1	TRBJ2-1	many	NA	TGCAGTGCTATTCTAGGGACATACAATGAGCAGTTCTTC	CSAILGTYNEQFF
TRBV18	TRBJ1-1	few	NA	TGTGCCAGCTCACCAATACAAGGGAGCACTGAAGCTTTCTTT	CASSPIQGSTEAFF
TRBV12-3/TRBV12-4	TRBJ1-1	NA	NA	TGTGCCAGCAGTTCACGACTTGTTGAAGCTTTCTTT	CASSSRLVEAFF
TRBV5-4	TRBJ2-5	NA	TRBD1	TGTGCCAGCAGCGAGCTGGGGACAGAAGAGACCCAGTACTTC	CASSELGTEETQYF
TRBV6-4	TRBJ1-1	NA	TRBD1	TGTGCCAGCAGACGCGACAGGGGAGGTATAACTGAAGCTTTCTTT	CASRRDRGGITEAFF
TRBV6-1	TRBJ2-1	NA	NA	TGTGCCAGCAGGCAGAGTTCCTACAATGAGCAGTGCTTC	CASRQSSYNEQCF
TRBV7-3	TRBJ2-3	few	TRBD2	TGTGCCAGCAGCTTCGGGGGATTGACTAGCGGGGCAGATACGCAGTATTTT	CASSFGGLTSGADTQYF
TRBV28	TRBJ2-1	NA	TRBD2	TGTGCCAGCAGTCCAGGACTAGCGGGGATTTGGGGTGAGCAGTTCTTC	CASSPGLAGIWGEQFF
TRBV6-5	TRBJ1-1	NA	NA	TGTGCCACCCGGCCAGAGCGGTTGAACACTGAAGCTTTCTTT	CATRPERLNTEAFF
TRBV18	TRBJ2-7	few	NA	TGTGCCAGCTCACCACCTCTGTCCCTAGCCACCTACGAGCAGTACTTC	CASSPPLSLATYEQYF
TRBV7-8	TRBJ2-3	many	TRBD2	TGTGCCAGCAGCCCGGGACTAGCGGGGGGGAACTTGCGGAGGGATACGCAGTATTTT	CASSPGLAGGNLRRDTQYF
TRBV10-3	TRBJ1-4	NA	NA	TGTGCCATCGCTCCGGGACATAATGAAAAACTGTTTTTT	CAIAPGHNEKLFF
TRBV7-2	TRBJ2-5	NA	TRBD2	TGTGCCAGCAGCTACGGACTAGCGGGGATGACGACCCAGTACTTC	CASSYGLAGMTTQYF
TRBV11-3	TRBJ2-7	many	NA	TGTGCCAGCAGCATTTCCGGGACGGCGCTAGAGCAGTACTTC	CASSISGTALEQYF
TRBV5-4	TRBJ1-1	NA	NA	TGTGCCAGCAGCTTGGAGGGGGGAAAAGCTTTCTTT	CASSLEGGKAFF
TRBV29-1	TRBJ1-1	many	NA	TGCAGCGTTGCTCTCCTCAGGGCCACTGAAGCTTTCTTT	CSVALLRATEAFF
TRBV4-2	TRBJ2-6	medium-sized	NA	TGTGCCAGCACATCTACCGAGAGCTCTGGGGCCAACGTCCTGACTTTC	CASTSTESSGANVLTF
TRBV10-3	TRBJ2-3	few	TRBD2	TGTGCCACCAGGACTAGCGGGGTGACAGATACGCAGTATTTT	CATRTSGVTDTQYF
TRBV11-2	TRBJ2-7	many	TRBD1	TGTGCCAGCAGCTCCCTGAGGGCAGGGGGCTACGAGCAGTACTTC	CASSSLRAGGYEQYF
TRBV7-8	TRBJ2-1	NA	TRBD2	TGTGCCAGCAGCTTCACTAGCGGGGGGCCCCGGGATGAGCAGTTCTTC	CASSFTSGGPRDEQFF
TRBV20-1	TRBJ1-6	many	NA	TGCAGTGCCGAGGGGGATTCACCCCTCCACTTT	CSAEGDSPLHF
TRBV6-2/TRBV6-3	TRBJ2-1	many	TRBD2	TGTGCCAGCAGTCCCCGGGACTATTCCTACAATGAGCAGTTCTTC	CASSPRDYSYNEQFF
TRBV12-3/TRBV12-4	TRBJ1-4	few	NA	TGTGCCAGCAGGGGAATCGATGAAAAACTGTTTTTT	CASRGIDEKLFF
TRBV20-1	TRBJ2-1	NA	NA	TGCAGTGCTAGAGATAGGGGCAGGGTAATTCCCGAGCAGTTCTTC	CSARDRGRVIPEQFF